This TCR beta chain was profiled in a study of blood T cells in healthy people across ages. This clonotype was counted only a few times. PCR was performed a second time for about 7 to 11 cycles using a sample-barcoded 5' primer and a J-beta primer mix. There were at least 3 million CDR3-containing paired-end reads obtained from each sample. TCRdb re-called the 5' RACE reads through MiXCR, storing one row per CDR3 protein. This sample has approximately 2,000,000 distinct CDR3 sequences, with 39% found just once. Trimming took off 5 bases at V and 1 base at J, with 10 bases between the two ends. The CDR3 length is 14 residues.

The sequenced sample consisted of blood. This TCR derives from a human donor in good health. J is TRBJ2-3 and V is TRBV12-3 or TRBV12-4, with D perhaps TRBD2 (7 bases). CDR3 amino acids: CASSGGAGTDTQYF. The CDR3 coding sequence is TGTGCCAGCAGTGGGGGGGCCGGCACAGATACGCAGTATTTT.